The entry below describes one T cell receptor (beta chain). Its target is unknown. One junction end does not reproduce the germline sequence, and a read error may be involved. Previously, flow cytometry had revealed CD8+CD57+ cell expansion in the patients chosen for sequencing. Patients were treatment-naive when blood was sampled. This entry comes from a study of CD8+CD57+ T cells in acquired aplastic anemia. At the level of the study: DNA recovered from sorted CD4+ and CD8+ cells had a mean of about 3 ug. Findings and caveats of the study: Overlapping CD8+ CDR3 repertoires of patients and controls contained about 27 shared sequences. With respect to CD8+ Simpson's diversity, patients and controls did not differ significantly.

Using genomic DNA as the template, TCR beta VDJ and CDR3 profiling was carried out. TCRdb used MiXCR to reprocess the reads, holding one entry per CDR3 protein. This table holds approximately 200,000 distinct CDR3 sequences, almost 50% found once. The material sequenced was sorted CD4+, CD8+, or CD8+CD57+ T cells (not recorded which) from PBMCs. The TCR comes from a human donor with aplastic anemia.

The CDR3 is CASSEDGRQRPQHF. The CDR3 DNA is TGTGCCAGCAGTGAAGATGGGAGGCAGCGGCCCCAGCATTTT. This chain joins TRBV10-3 and TRBJ1-5; D uncertain. In germline, CDR1 is ENHRY, CDR2 SYGVKD. This CDR3 has 14 amino acids.